This paragraph reports one TCR beta chain. These data are taken from a study of T cells in Graves' hyperthyroidism and ophthalmopathy. Amplification targeted TCR beta CDR3 regions from RNA transcripts. Researchers ran a first-round RT-PCR on the TCR CDR3 using the HTBI primer set. TCRdb analysed the multiplex PCR reads with MiXCR anew, one entry per CDR3 protein. The repertoire holds around 430,000 distinct CDR3 sequences, more than 12% seen once, with about 30% in the top ten. Stable Graves' hyperthyroidism denoted no ophthalmopathy progression over 18 months. On the basis of clinical symptoms, serum thyroxine and TRAb, thyroid ultrasound and orbital computed tomography, diagnoses were made. Germline CDR1 is MNHEY and CDR2 is SMNVEV (reference sequence). CDR3 length equals 14 residues. V was cut by 6 bases and J by 2 bases, with 13 bases left in between.

The TCR comes from a woman aged 30 to 39 with Graves' hyperthyroidism. The genes are TRBV27 and TRBJ1-2; D might be TRBD1 (6 bases). The sample taken for sequencing was blood. CDR3 coding DNA: TGTGCCAGCAGCGGTTTTCAGGGGAACTATGGCTACACCTTC. It encodes CASSGFQGNYGYTF.